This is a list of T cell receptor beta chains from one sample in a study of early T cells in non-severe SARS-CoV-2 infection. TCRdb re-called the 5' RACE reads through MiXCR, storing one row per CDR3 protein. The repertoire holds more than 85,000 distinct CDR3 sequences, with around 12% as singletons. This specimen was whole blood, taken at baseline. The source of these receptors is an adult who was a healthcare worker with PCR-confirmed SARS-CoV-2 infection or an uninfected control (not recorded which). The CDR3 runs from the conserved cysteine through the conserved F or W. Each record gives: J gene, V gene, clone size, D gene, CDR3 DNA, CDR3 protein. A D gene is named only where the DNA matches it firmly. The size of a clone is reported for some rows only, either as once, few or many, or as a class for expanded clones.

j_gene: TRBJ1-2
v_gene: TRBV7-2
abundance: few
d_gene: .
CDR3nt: TGTGCCAGCAGCTACCTCGGGGGGTCCTATGGCTACACCTTC
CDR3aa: CASSYLGGSYGYTF

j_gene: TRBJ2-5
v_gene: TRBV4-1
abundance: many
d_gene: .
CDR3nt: TGCGCCAGCAGCCAAGCGGGGGGCAGGGAGACCCAGTACTTC
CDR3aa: CASSQAGGRETQYF

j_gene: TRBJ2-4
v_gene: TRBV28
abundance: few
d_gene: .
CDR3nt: TGTGCCAGCAGTTTTTCACCGGAAAACATTCAGTACTTC
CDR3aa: CASSFSPENIQYF

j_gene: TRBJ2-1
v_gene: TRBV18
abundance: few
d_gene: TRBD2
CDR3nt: TGTGCCAGCTCACCCGGACTAGCTGGGGAGCAGTTCTTC
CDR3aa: CASSPGLAGEQFF

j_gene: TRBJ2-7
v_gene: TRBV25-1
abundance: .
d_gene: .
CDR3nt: TGTGCCAGCAGTGAACTAGGAGACAGACACTCCTACGAGCAGTACTTC
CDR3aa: CASSELGDRHSYEQYF

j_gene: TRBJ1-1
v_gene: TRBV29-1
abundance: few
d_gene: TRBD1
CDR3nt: TGCAGCGCCTACGAGCACAGGGGCCAGAACACTGAAGCTTTCTTT
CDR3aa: CSAYEHRGQNTEAFF

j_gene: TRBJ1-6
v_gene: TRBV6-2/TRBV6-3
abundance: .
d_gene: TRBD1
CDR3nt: TGTGCCAGCAGTTACGGACAGGGGAATTCACCCCTCCACTTT
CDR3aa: CASSYGQGNSPLHF

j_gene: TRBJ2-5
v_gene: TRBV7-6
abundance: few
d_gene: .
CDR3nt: TGTGCCAGCAGCCCCTCTTGGGCTAGCAAGACCCAGTACTTC
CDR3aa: CASSPSWASKTQYF

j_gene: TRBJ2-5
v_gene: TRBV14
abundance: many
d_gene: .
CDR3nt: TGTGCCAGCAGCCAAGATCTTCGCGGGACCCAGTACTTC
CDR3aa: CASSQDLRGTQYF

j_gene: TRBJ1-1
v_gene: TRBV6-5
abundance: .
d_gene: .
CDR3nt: TGTGCCAGCAGTTACCGCACCACCAGCGAAGCTTTCTTT
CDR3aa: CASSYRTTSEAFF

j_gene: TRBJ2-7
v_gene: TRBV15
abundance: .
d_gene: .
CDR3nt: TGTGCCACCAGCAGAGATCCCAGGAGCAACGAGCAGTACTTC
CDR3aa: CATSRDPRSNEQYF

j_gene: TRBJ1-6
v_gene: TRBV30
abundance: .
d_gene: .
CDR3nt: TGTGCCTGGAGTGTATTACCTCGGGATTCACCCCTCCACTTT
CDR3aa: CAWSVLPRDSPLHF

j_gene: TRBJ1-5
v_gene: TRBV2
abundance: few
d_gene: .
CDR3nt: TGTGCCAGCACTGCAACAGGCCTGAGGAATCAGCCCCAGCATTTT
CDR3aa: CASTATGLRNQPQHF

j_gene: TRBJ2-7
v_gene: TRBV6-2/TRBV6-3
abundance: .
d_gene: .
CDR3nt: TGTGCCAGCAGCTCCGATTTTCACTGGGGCTACGAGCAGTACTTC
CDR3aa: CASSSDFHWGYEQYF

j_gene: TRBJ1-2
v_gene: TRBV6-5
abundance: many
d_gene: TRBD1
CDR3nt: TGTGCCAGCAGTTACTTCAGGGACAGGGGAAGGGTCGGCTACACCTTC
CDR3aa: CASSYFRDRGRVGYTF

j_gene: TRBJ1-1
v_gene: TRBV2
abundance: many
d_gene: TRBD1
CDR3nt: TGTGCCAGCAGCGGCTTACGGACAGGGGTACACACTGAAGCTTTCTTT
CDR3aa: CASSGLRTGVHTEAFF

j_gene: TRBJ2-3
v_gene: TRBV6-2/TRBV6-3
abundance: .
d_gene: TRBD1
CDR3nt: TGTGCCAGCAGTTACTCACGGGACAGGTCAATAGATACGCAGTATTTT
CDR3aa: CASSYSRDRSIDTQYF

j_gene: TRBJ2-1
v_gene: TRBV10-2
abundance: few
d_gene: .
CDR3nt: TGCGCCAGCAGCATCCGGGACCACCGGGATGAGCAGTTCTTC
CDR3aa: CASSIRDHRDEQFF

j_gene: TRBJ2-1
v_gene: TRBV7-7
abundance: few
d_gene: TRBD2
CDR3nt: TGTGCTAGCAGCGCGGGACTAGCGGGAGTTGGTGAGCAGTTCTTC
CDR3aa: CASSAGLAGVGEQFF

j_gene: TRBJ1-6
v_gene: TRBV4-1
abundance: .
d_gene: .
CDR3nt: TGCGCCAGCAGCCAAGCGGACGGGGACTATAATTCACCCCTCCACTTT
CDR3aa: CASSQADGDYNSPLHF

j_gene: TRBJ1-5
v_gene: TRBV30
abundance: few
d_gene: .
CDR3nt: TGTGCCTGGAACCAACAGGGTGGTCAGCCCCAGCATTTT
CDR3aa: CAWNQQGGQPQHF

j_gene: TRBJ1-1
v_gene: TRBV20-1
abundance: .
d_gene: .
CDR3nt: TGCAGTGCTAGAGATCGCATGGGGGTCACTGAAGCTTTCTTT
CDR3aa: CSARDRMGVTEAFF

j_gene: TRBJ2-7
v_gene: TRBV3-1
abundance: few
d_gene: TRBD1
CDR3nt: TGTGCCAGCAGCCCACGGGACAGGGGATCCTACGAGCAGTACTTC
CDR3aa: CASSPRDRGSYEQYF

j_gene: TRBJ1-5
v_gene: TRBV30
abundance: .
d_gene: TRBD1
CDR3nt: TGTGCCTGGAAGGACAGGGGAGGACTAGGGAATCAGCCCCAGCATTTT
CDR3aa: CAWKDRGGLGNQPQHF

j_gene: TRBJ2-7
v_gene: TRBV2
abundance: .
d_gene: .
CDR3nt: TGTGCCAGCCTCGGGTCGGGCGGCTTCAGTTCCGAGCAGTACTTC
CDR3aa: CASLGSGGFSSEQYF

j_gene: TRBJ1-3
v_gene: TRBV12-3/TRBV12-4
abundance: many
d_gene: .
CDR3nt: TGTGCCAGCAGCGCACCCTGGGATGGCTTAAACACCATATATTTT
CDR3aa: CASSAPWDGLNTIYF

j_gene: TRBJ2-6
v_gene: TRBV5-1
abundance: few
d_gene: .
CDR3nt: TGCGCCAGCAGCAACGGGGACTCTGGGGCCAACGTCCTGACTTTC
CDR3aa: CASSNGDSGANVLTF

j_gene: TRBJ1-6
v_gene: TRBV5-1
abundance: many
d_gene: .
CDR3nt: TGCGCCAGCAGCCCCACGGACGCTTCACCCCTCCACTTT
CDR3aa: CASSPTDASPLHF

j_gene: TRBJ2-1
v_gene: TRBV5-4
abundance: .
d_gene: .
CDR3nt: TGTGCCAGCAGCCAAAAACACCATGAGCAGTTCTTC
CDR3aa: CASSQKHHEQFF

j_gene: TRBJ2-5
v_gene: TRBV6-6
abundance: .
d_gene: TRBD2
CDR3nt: TGTGCCAGCAGTTACTCACTAGCGGGGGGCCAAGAGACCCAGTACTTC
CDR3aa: CASSYSLAGGQETQYF

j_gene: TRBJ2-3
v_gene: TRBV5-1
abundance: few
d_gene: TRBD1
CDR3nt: TGCGCCAGCAGCTTCACAGGGGGCACAGATACGCAGTATTTT
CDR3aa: CASSFTGGTDTQYF

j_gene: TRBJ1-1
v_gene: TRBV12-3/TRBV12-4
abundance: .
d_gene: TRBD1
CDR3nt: TGTGCCAGCAGTTTGAGTAACAGGGGGGCCACTGAAGCTTTCTTT
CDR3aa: CASSLSNRGATEAFF

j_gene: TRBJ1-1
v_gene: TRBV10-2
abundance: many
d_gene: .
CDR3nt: TGCGCCAGCAGAGTAGGAATCTTCACTGAAGCTTTCTTT
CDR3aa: CASRVGIFTEAFF

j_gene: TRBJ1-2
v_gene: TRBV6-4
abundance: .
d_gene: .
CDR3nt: TGTGCCAGCAGTGATGGCAGGGGCGGCTACACCTTC
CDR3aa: CASSDGRGGYTF

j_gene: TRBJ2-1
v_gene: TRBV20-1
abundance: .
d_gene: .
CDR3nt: TGCAGTGCTGTACGACTTGCGGGGCAGTTCTTC
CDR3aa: CSAVRLAGQFF

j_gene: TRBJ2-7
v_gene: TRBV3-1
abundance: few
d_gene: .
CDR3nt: TGTGCCAGCAGCCGGGGACCCTTCTCCTACGAGCAGTACTTC
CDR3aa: CASSRGPFSYEQYF

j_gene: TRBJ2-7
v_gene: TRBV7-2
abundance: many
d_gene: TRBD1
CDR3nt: TGTGCCAGCAGCCGCGGGACAGGGTACTCCTACGAGCAGTACTTC
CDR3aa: CASSRGTGYSYEQYF

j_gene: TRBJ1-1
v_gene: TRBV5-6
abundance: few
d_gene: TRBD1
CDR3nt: TGTGCCAGCAGCGCGACAGGGATAAACACTGAAGCTTTCTTT
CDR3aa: CASSATGINTEAFF

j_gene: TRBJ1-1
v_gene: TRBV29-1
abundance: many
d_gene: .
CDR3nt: TGCAGCGTTGAACGGTTGGCCGGGAACACTGAAGCTTTCTTT
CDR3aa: CSVERLAGNTEAFF

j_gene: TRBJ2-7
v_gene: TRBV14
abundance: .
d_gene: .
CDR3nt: TGTGCCAGCAGCCAAGACACGGCCTACGAGCAGTACTTC
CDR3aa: CASSQDTAYEQYF

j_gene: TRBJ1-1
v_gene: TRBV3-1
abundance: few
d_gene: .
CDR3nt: TGTGCCAGCAGCGATCATTACACTGAAGCTTTCTTT
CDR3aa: CASSDHYTEAFF

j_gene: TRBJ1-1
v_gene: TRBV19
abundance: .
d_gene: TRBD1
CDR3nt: TGTGCCAGTAGTCCCAACAGGGGTACTGAAGCTTTCTTT
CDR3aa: CASSPNRGTEAFF

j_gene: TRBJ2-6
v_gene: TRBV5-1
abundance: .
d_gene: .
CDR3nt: TGCGCCAGCAGCTCGACAGGACCAACTCTGAGGGCCAACGTCCTGACTTTC
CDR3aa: CASSSTGPTLRANVLTF

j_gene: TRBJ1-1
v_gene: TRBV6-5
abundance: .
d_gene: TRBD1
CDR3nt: TGTGCCAGCAGTCAGAGGACAGGGGGCATGAACACTGAAGCTTTCTTT
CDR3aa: CASSQRTGGMNTEAFF

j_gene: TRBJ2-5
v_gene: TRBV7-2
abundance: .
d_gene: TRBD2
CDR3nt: TGTGCCAGCAGTCCTCTAGCGGGGCTTCGGGGGACCCAGTACTTC
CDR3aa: CASSPLAGLRGTQYF

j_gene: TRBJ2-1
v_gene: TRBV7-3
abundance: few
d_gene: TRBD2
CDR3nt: TGTGCCAGCAGCTTAAAGGGCGGGAGGCTTGAGCAGTTCTTC
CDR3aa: CASSLKGGRLEQFF

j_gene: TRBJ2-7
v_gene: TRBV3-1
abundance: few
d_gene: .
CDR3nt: TGTGCCAGCAGCCAAGAGGACCAATACGAGCAGTACTTC
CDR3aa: CASSQEDQYEQYF

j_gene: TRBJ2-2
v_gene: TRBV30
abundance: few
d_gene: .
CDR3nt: TGTGCCTGGATTCCCCGAACCGGGGAGCTGTTTTTT
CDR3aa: CAWIPRTGELFF

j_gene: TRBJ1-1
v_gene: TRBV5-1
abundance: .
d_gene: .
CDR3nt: TGCGCCAGCAGCTCTACCCCGGGGGAGACTGAAGCTTTCTTT
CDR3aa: CASSSTPGETEAFF

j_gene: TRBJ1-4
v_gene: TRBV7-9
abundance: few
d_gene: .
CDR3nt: TGTGCCAGCAGCTTAGTCCAGGTCGCTAATGAAAAACTGTTTTTT
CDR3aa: CASSLVQVANEKLFF